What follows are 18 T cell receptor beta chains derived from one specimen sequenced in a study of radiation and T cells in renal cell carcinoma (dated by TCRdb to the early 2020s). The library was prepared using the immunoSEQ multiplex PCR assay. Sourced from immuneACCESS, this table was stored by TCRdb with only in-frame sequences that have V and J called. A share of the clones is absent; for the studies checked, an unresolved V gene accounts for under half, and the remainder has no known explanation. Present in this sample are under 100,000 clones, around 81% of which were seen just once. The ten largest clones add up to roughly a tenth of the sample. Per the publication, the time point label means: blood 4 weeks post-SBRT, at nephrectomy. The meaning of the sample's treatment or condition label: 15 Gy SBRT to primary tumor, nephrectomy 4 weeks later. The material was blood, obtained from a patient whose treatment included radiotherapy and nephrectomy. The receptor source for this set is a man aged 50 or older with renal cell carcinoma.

The CDR3 region is CASSLVQGVETQYF. In DNA, the CDR3 is TGTGCCAGCAGCTTAGTTCAGGGTGTGGAGACCCAGTACTTC. J is TRBJ2-5 and V is TRBV11-2; perhaps TRBD1 as D (5 bases). The CDR3 runs 14 residues. V was cut by 1 base and J by 5 bases, with 11 bases left in between. Germline-derived CDR1 and CDR2 are SGHAT and FQNNGV.

The CDR3 sequence: CASSQDIGQGALYGYTF. DNA for the CDR3: TGTGCCAGCAGCCAAGATATAGGACAGGGGGCTTTGTATGGCTACACCTTC. The V and J genes are TRBV4-2 and TRBJ1-2, with 11 bases fitting TRBD1. CDR1 is LGHNA, CDR2 YNFKEQ, per germline. The junction had 8 bases not matched to a gene; V was cut back by 0 bases and J by 5 bases. The CDR3 contains 17 residues.

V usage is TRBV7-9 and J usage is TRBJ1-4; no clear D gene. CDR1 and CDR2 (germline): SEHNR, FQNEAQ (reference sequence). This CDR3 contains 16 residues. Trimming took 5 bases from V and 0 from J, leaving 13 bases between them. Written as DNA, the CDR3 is TGTGCCAGCAGCCTTGGACTGATTGCAACTAATGAAAAACTGTTTTTT. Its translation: CASSLGLIATNEKLFF.

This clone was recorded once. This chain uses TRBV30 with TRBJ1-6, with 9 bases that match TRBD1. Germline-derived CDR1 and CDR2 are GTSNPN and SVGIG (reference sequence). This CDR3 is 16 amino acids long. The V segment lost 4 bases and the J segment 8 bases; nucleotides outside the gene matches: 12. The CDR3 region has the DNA TGTGCCTGGACTCGTTATGGGGGACAGGGATATTCACCCCTCCACTTT. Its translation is CAWTRYGGQGYSPLHF.

CDR3 nucleotide sequence: TGTGCCAGCAGCGGGGTCCCCCTCGGGGCAGCCAAAAACATTCAGTACTTC. This gives the protein CASSGVPLGAAKNIQYF. The chain carries TRBV5-4 and TRBJ2-4; D assignment may be TRBD1 or TRBD2 (5 bases each). Trimming shortened V by 4 bases and J by 0 bases, and 17 bases separated the two germline ends. Germline V CDR1 and CDR2: SGHNT, YYREEE (reference sequence). The CDR3 totals 17 residues.

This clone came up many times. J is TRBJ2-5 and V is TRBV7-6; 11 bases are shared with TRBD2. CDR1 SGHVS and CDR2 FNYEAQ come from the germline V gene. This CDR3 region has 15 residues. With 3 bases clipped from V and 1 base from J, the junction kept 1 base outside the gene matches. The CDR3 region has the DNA TGTGCCAGCAGCTTTACTAGCGGGAGCCAAGAGACCCAGTACTTC. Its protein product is CASSFTSGSQETQYF.

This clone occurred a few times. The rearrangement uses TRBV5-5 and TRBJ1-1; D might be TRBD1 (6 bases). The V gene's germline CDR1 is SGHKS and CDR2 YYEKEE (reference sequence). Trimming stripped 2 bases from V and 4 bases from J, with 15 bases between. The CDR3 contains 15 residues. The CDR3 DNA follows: TGTGCCAGCAGCTTAAGCAGGGGAATGAGCACTGAAGCTTTCTTT. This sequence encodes CASSLSRGMSTEAFF.

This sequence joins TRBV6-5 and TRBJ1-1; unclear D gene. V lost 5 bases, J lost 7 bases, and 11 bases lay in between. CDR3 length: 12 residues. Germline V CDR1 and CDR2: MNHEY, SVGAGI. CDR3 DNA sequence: TGTGCCAGCAGTAAGTCCTCGCGTGAAGCTTTCTTT. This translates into CASSKSSREAFF.

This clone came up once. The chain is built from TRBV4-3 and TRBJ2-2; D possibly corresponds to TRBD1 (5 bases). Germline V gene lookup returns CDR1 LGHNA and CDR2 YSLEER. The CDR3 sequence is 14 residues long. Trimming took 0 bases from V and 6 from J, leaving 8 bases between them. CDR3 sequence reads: CASSQDLGPGELFF. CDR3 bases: TGCGCCAGCAGCCAAGATTTGGGGCCCGGGGAGCTGTTTTTT.

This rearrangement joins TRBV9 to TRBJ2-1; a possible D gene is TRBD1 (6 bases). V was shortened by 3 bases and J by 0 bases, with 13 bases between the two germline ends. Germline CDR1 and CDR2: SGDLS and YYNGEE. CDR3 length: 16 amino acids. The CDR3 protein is CASSARQVLSYNEQFF. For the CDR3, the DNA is TGTGCCAGCAGCGCACGACAGGTTCTCTCCTACAATGAGCAGTTCTTC.

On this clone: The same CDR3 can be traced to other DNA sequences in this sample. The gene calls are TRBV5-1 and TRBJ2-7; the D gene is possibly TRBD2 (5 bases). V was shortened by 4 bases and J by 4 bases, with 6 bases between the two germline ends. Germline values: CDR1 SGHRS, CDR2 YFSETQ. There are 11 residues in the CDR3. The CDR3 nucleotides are TGCGCCAGCAGCCCGGGATACGAGCAGTACTTC. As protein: CASSPGYEQYF.

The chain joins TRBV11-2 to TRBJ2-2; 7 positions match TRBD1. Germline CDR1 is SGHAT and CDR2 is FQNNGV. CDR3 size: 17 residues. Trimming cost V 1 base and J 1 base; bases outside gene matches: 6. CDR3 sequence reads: CASSLVAWTGNTGELFF. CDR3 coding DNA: TGTGCCAGCAGCTTAGTGGCCTGGACAGGGAACACCGGGGAGCTGTTTTTT.

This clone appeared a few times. In nucleotides, the CDR3 is TGCGCCAGCAGCGCAGGACTAGCGGGAGGGACAACAGGGTTAGATACGCAGTATTTT. This sequence encodes CASSAGLAGGTTGLDTQYF. The V gene is TRBV5-1, the J gene TRBJ2-3; 15 bases align to TRBD2. The CDR3 totals 19 residues. Germline CDR1 is SGHRS and CDR2 is YFSETQ. V dropped 4 bases and J dropped 5; count of bases not matched to a gene: 14.

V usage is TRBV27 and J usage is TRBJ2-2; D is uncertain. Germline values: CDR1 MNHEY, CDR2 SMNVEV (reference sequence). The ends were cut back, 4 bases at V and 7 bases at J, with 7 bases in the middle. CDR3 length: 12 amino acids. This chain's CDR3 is CASSSHIGELFF. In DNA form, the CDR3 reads TGTGCCAGCAGTTCTCACATCGGGGAGCTGTTTTTT.

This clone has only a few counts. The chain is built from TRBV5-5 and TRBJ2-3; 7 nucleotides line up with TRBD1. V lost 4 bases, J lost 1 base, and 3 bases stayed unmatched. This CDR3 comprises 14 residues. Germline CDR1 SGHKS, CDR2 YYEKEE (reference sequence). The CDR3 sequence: CASSEDRGTDTQYF. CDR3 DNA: TGTGCCAGCAGCGAAGACAGGGGCACAGATACGCAGTATTTT.

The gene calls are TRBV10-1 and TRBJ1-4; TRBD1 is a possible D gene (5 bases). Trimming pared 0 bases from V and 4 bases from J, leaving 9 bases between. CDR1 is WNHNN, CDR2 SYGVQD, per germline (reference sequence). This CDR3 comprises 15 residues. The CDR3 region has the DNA TGCGCCAGCAGTGAGTCGGGGCACTTTAATGAAAAACTGTTTTTT. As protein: CASSESGHFNEKLFF.

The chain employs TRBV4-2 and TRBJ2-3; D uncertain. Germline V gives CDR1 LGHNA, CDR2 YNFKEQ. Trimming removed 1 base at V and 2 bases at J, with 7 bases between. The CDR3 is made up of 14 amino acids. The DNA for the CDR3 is TGTGCCAGCAGCCAAGTAGAATACACAGATACGCAGTATTTT. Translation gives CASSQVEYTDTQYF.

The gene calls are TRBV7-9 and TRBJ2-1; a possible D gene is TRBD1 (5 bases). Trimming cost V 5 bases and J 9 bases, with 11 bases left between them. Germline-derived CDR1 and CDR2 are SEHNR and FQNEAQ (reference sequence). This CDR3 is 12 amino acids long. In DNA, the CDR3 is TGTGCCAGCAGCCGTAGGGGCAGTGAGCAGTTCTTC. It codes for CASSRRGSEQFF.